One and the same sample provided the 26 T cell receptor beta chains below, sequenced in a study of regulatory T cells in long-lasting Graves disease (dated by TCRdb to 2020 to 2023). Read against the paper, the sample's time point label means: persistent/refractory GD, antithyroid drugs over 5 years with positive TRAb. For both TCR sequencing and RNA sequencing, RNA was extracted from PBMCs in TRIzol. Libraries came from multiplex PCR. TCRdb names Illumina HiSeq 4000 as the instrument used. CDR3 regions were amplified by Arm-PCR with iRepertoire HTBI primers to construct TCR beta libraries. TCRdb reprocessed the public reads (quality trimming at Q25 with fastp, clone calling with MiXCR) and kept in-frame beta chains. All rows with the same CDR3 protein become a single entry with the most common DNA and genes. Present in this sample are some 340,000 distinct CDR3 sequences, less than 30% of which were seen just once. Under 35% of the sample lies in the top ten.

The sample was peripheral blood mononuclear cells (PBMCs), taken when the disease was refractory, from a patient treated with antithyroid drugs. The source of these receptors is a woman aged 40 to 49 with Graves disease. Donor details come from another sample of the same person, matched by shared clones.

This clonotype appeared many times. This rearrangement joins TRBV28 to TRBJ2-7, with unresolved D. Trimming took off 5 bases at V and 0 bases at J, with 11 bases between the two ends. Germline CDR1 is MDHEN and CDR2 is SYDVKM. This CDR3 spans 14 amino acids. Written as DNA, the CDR3 is TGTGCCAGCAGTCTCCGACATCGCTCCTACGAGCAGTACTTC. This sequence encodes CASSLRHRSYEQYF.

This clonotype was seen a few times. The rearrangement uses TRBV25-1 and TRBJ2-7, with 11 bases matching TRBD1. The CDR3 is 15 residues long. Germline CDR1 is MGHDK and CDR2 is SYGVNS. V lost 1 base to trimming and J lost 3 bases; unmatched junction nucleotides: 2. CDR3 in DNA: TGTGCCAGCAGTGAATCAGGGACAGGGGGCTACGAGCAGTACTTC. Translated, it gives CASSESGTGGYEQYF.

This clonotype was found many times. The chain couples TRBV12-3 or TRBV12-4 to TRBJ1-1; 7 nucleotides line up with TRBD1. J gave up 0 bases and V 5 bases, and 3 bases lay outside the gene matches. The CDR3 totals 14 residues. The CDR3 nucleotides are TGTGCCAGCAGTCGACAGGGACTGAACACTGAAGCTTTCTTT. Translation gives CASSRQGLNTEAFF.

This clonotype was recorded at least ten times. This chain joins TRBV2 and TRBJ2-5, with D tentatively TRBD1 or TRBD2 (5 bases each). Deletions cut 5 bases from V and 8 bases from J, with 12 bases between. Germline V gene data show CDR1 as SNHLY and CDR2 as FYNNEI. This CDR3 has 12 amino acids. CDR3 protein: CASSRDLTTQYF. In DNA, the CDR3 is TGTGCCAGCAGTCGGGACCTAACTACCCAGTACTTC.

Ten or more counts support this clonotype. The V and J genes are TRBV15 and TRBJ1-2, with D hard to call. V shed 0 bases and J shed 8 bases, with 10 bases lying between them. Germline lookup yields CDR1 LNHNV and CDR2 YYDKDF (reference sequence). The CDR3 loop spans 13 amino acids. CDR3 coding DNA: TGTGCCACCAGCAGAGATATGCGGGGAGGCTACACCTTC. Translating it yields CATSRDMRGGYTF.

CDR3 region: CASSLRESVNEQFF. The CDR3 DNA sequence: TGTGCCAGCAGTTTGCGGGAGTCTGTCAATGAGCAGTTCTTC. This rearrangement joins TRBV28 to TRBJ2-1; 7 nucleotides agree with TRBD2. The CDR3 consists of 14 residues. Germline CDR1 and CDR2: MDHEN and SYDVKM. Trimming removed 3 bases from V and 6 bases from J; junction bases left unmatched: 5.

This chain joins TRBV7-6 and TRBJ2-1; no definite D call. Germline V gives CDR1 SGHVS, CDR2 FNYEAQ. V was cut by 3 bases and J by 7 bases, with 10 bases left in between. This CDR3 is 13 amino acids long. The CDR3 nucleotides are TGTGCCAGCAGCTTGAGGCTTCTAAATGAGCAGTTCTTC. This sequence encodes CASSLRLLNEQFF.

There are many counts of this clonotype. The V gene is TRBV7-9, the J gene TRBJ2-7, with a possible D match to TRBD1 (5 bases). Trimming took 4 bases from V and 4 from J, leaving 17 bases between them. The CDR3 sequence is 15 residues long. The germline V gene has CDR1 SEHNR and CDR2 FQNEAQ (reference sequence). The CDR3 protein is CASSSPGQVPYEQYF. The CDR3, as DNA: TGTGCCAGCAGCTCACCTGGACAAGTTCCATACGAGCAGTACTTC. The full variable domain, with the rest looked up from reference TRBV7-9 and TRBJ2-7, is DTGVSQNPRHKITKRGQNVTFRCDPISEHNRLYWYRQTLGQGPEFLTYFQNEAQLEKSRLLSDRFSAERPKGSFSTLEIQRTEQGDSAMYLCASSSPGQVPYEQYFGPGTRLTVT.

This clonotype has only a few counts. This chain connects TRBV10-3 to TRBJ1-4, with TRBD1 matching over 8 bases. With 0 bases clipped from V and 8 bases from J, the junction kept 5 bases outside the gene matches. Germline V lookup: CDR1 ENHRY, CDR2 SYGVKD. This CDR3 is built from 15 residues. The CDR3 coding sequence is TGTGCCATCAGTGAGTCCGACAGGGGAGACGAAAAACTGTTTTTT. Protein: CAISESDRGDEKLFF.

This clonotype has more than one count but fewer than ten. The rearrangement links TRBV28 to TRBJ2-1; 8 nucleotides line up with TRBD1. The V gene's germline CDR1 is MDHEN and CDR2 SYDVKM. The CDR3 spans 14 residues. V gave up 7 bases and J gave up 1 base; unmatched junction bases: 3. The CDR3 DNA reads as TGTGCCAGCATTAACAGGGGGTCCTACAATGAGCAGTTCTTC. Its protein product is CASINRGSYNEQFF.

The table lists this clonotype with many counts. The J gene is TRBJ2-3, the V gene TRBV12-3 or TRBV12-4, with TRBD1 as a possible D gene (6 bases). The V end was cut by 4 bases, the J end by 0 bases, with 17 bases between. The CDR3 spans 17 residues. The CDR3 sequence is CASSSLYRDHSTDTQYF. The CDR3, as DNA: TGTGCCAGCAGTTCCTTATACAGGGATCACAGCACAGATACGCAGTATTTT.

This clonotype was counted many times. This sequence joins TRBV29-1 and TRBJ1-1; D unclear. Germline CDR1 SQVTM, CDR2 ANQGSEA. The CDR3 contains 13 residues. The V gene lost 6 bases and the J gene lost 0 bases, with 11 bases spanning the gap. The CDR3 protein is CSVSDRLNTEAFF. The CDR3 coding sequence is TGCAGCGTATCGGACCGATTGAACACTGAAGCTTTCTTT.

The V gene is TRBV27, the J gene TRBJ1-3; 7 bases line up with TRBD1. The germline V gene has CDR1 MNHEY and CDR2 SMNVEV (reference sequence). The CDR3 has 13 amino acids. After removal of 6 bases from V and 4 bases from J, the junction contained 3 bases not matched to a gene. The CDR3 reads CASRRDRGNTIYF. The CDR3 bases are TGTGCCAGCAGACGGGACAGAGGAAACACCATATATTTT.

Details on this clonotype: A much larger clone sits a single nucleotide away, making a read error possible. The conserved phenylalanine or tryptophan normally closing the CDR3 is absent here, so this likely arose from a read error. This chain joins TRBV7-2 and TRBJ2-4; TRBD1 matches at 7 bases. The germline gives CDR1 SGHTA, CDR2 FQGNSA. This CDR3 is built from 16 residues. Germline trimming cut 3 bases from V and 9 bases from J; bases unmatched to any gene: 14. The CDR3 loop is CASSLTDREIPSIQYS. DNA for the CDR3: TGTGCCAGCAGCTTGACTGACAGGGAGATTCCTTCCATTCAGTACTCC.

This clonotype occurred many times. The chain is built from TRBV11-1 and TRBJ1-6; D not resolved. From germline, CDR1 is SGHAT and CDR2 FQDESV (reference sequence). V lost 2 bases and J 12 bases, leaving 8 bases between the germline ends. The CDR3 length is 12 residues. The CDR3 spells CASSLPGLPLHF. The CDR3, as DNA: TGTGCCAGCAGCTTACCGGGCTTACCCCTCCACTTT.

The sample holds one count of this clonotype. CDR3 protein: CASSQAHGKGTGELFF. The CDR3 coding sequence is TGTGCCAGCAGCCAAGCCCACGGAAAGGGCACCGGGGAGCTGTTTTTT. The rearrangement joins TRBV12-3 or TRBV12-4 to TRBJ2-2; D unresolved. V was pared by 6 bases and J by 4 bases, with 18 bases between. The CDR3 totals 16 residues.

This clonotype appeared many times. V is TRBV6-5 and J is TRBJ1-1, with D unclear. V was cut by 2 bases and J by 1 base, with 2 bases left in between. The CDR3 extends over 12 amino acids. Looked up from germline, CDR1 is MNHEY and CDR2 is SVGAGI. CDR3 DNA: TGTGCCAGCAGTTACGCGAACACTGAAGCTTTCTTT. Protein: CASSYANTEAFF.

The DNA of the CDR3 is TGTGCCAGCAGCAGGGTTGTTACCACTGAAGCTTTCTTT. This encodes CASSRVVTTEAFF. The V and J genes are TRBV14 and TRBJ1-1, with D hard to call. Germline CDR1 is SGHDN and CDR2 is FVKESK. V lost 5 bases, J lost 4 bases, and 11 bases lay in between. There are 13 residues in the CDR3.

Comment on this clonotype: The junction shows a germline mismatch at one end, possibly a read error. The chain couples TRBV6-4 to TRBJ2-7; TRBD1 is a possible D gene (6 bases). The CDR3 length is 18 residues. Germline loops: CDR1 MRHNA, CDR2 SNTAGT. Here the CDR3 DNA reads TGTGCTAGCAGTCCTAACCGACAGGAGAGGTTACCGTTTTGGGAGCAGTACTTC. Translation: CASSPNRQERLPFWEQYF.

Ten or more counts support this clonotype. V usage is TRBV28 and J usage is TRBJ2-7, with 10 bases matching TRBD1. The ends lost 5 bases at V and 2 bases at J; junction bases unmatched: 9. Germline CDR1 reads MDHEN; CDR2 reads SYDVKM. The CDR3 has 16 amino acids. The CDR3 protein is CASSTFSGQGPYEQYF. The CDR3 region has the DNA TGTGCCAGCAGTACATTCTCGGGACAGGGGCCCTACGAGCAGTACTTC.

This clonotype was seen many times. The rearrangement uses TRBV20-1 and TRBJ2-7; 8 positions agree with TRBD2. The CDR3 runs to 13 residues. Trimming removed 3 bases from V and 1 base from J; junction bases left unmatched: 2. From germline, CDR1 is DFQATT and CDR2 SNEGSKA (reference sequence). The CDR3 is CSARGLGSYEQYF. As DNA, the CDR3 is TGCAGTGCTAGGGGACTAGGATCCTACGAGCAGTACTTC.

V usage is TRBV5-1 and J usage is TRBJ2-2; D remains ambiguous. Germline V lookup: CDR1 SGHRS, CDR2 YFSETQ. This CDR3 is 13 amino acids long. V was pared by 6 bases and J by 2 bases, with 8 bases between. CDR3 coding DNA: TGCGCCAGCACGAAGGGAAACACCGGGGAGCTGTTTTTT. Amino acids: CASTKGNTGELFF.

This clonotype has a handful of counts. J is TRBJ2-3 and V is TRBV12-3 or TRBV12-4; 8 nucleotides line up with TRBD2. V gave up 2 bases and J gave up 2 bases; unmatched junction bases: 6. The CDR3 is 16 residues long. The CDR3 reads CASSLFTSGYTDTQYF. CDR3 bases: TGTGCCAGCAGTTTATTTACTAGCGGATACACAGATACGCAGTATTTT.

A note on this clonotype: A much more abundant neighbour one base away suggests this may be a read error. The chain recombines TRBV6-1 with TRBJ2-7, with D perhaps being TRBD1 or TRBD2 (5 bases each). With 3 bases removed from V and 2 bases from J, the gap between germline ends came to 11 bases. CDR3 length: 14 amino acids. Germline CDR1 MNHNS, CDR2 SASEGT. The CDR3 coding sequence is TGTGCCAGCAGTGACGAGGGGCACCCCTACGAGCAGTACTTC. Translating it yields CASSDEGHPYEQYF.

This clonotype has a count of ten or more. This chain joins TRBV11-2 and TRBJ1-5; the D is unclear. Trimming stripped 6 bases from V and 0 bases from J, with 12 bases between. The length of the CDR3 is 15 residues. CDR1 is SGHAT, CDR2 FQNNGV, per germline. CDR3 loop: CASSKESLSNQPQHF. CDR3 nucleotide sequence: TGTGCCAGCAGTAAGGAGAGCCTTAGCAATCAGCCCCAGCATTTT.

This clonotype came up many times. This sequence joins TRBV5-5 and TRBJ2-7; D is possibly TRBD2 (6 bases). CDR3 length: 12 amino acids. Trimming removed 6 bases from V and 8 bases from J, with 15 bases in between. Germline-derived CDR1 and CDR2 are SGHKS and YYEKEE (reference sequence). CDR3 protein: CASTPEGRQQYF. CDR3 bases: TGTGCCAGCACCCCTGAGGGGAGGCAGCAGTACTTC.